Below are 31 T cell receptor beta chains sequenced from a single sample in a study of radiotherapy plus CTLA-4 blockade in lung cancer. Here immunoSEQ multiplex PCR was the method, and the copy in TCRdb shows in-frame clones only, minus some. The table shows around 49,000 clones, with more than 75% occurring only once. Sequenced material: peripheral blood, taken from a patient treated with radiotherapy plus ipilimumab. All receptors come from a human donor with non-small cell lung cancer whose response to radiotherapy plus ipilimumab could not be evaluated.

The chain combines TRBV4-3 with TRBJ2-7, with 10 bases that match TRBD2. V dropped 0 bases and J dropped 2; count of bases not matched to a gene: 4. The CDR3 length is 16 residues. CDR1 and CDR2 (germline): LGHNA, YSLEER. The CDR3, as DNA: TGCGCCAGCAGCCAAGACGTAGCGGGAGGTACCTACGAGCAGTACTTC. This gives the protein CASSQDVAGGTYEQYF.

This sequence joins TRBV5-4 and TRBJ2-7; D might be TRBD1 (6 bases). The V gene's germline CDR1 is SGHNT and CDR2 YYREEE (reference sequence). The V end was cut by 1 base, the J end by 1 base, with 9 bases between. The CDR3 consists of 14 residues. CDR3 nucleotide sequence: TGTGCCAGCAGCTTGAGAACAGGGTCCTACGAGCAGTACTTC. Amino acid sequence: CASSLRTGSYEQYF.

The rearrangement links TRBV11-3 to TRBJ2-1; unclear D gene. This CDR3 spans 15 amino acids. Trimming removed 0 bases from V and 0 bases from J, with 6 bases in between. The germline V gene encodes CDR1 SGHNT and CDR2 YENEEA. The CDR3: CASSLDTVSYNEQFF. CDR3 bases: TGTGCCAGCAGCTTAGATACAGTCTCCTACAATGAGCAGTTCTTC.

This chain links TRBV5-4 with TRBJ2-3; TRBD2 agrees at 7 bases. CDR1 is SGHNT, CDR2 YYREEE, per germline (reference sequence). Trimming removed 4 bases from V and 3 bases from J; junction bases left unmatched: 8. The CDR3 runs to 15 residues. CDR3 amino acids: CASSPSPGGTDTQYF. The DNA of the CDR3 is TGTGCCAGCAGCCCCAGTCCGGGGGGAACAGATACGCAGTATTTT.

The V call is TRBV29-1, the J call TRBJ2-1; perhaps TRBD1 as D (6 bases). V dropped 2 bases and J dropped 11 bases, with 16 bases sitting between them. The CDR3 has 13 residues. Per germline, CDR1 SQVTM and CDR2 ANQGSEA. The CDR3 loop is CSVERRAGQKQFF. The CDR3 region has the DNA TGCAGCGTTGAACGTAGGGCAGGACAGAAGCAGTTCTTC.

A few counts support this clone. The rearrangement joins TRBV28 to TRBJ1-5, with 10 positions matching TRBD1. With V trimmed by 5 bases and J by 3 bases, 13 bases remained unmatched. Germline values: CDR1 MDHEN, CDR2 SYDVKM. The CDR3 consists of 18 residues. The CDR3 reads CASSPQPGQGPVNQPQHF. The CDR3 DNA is TGTGCCAGCAGTCCACAACCGGGACAGGGGCCCGTCAATCAGCCCCAGCATTTT. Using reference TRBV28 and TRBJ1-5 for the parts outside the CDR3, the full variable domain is DVKVTQSSRYLVKRTGEKVFLECVQDMDHENMFWYRQDPGLGLRLIYFSYDVKMKEKGDIPEGYSVSREKKERFSLILESASTNQTSMYLCASSPQPGQGPVNQPQHFGDGTRLSIL.

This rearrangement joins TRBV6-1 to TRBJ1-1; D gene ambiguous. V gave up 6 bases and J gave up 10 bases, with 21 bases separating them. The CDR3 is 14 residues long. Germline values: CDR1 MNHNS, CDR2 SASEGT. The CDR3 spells CASSGRVIGRGAFF. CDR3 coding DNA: TGTGCCAGCAGCGGGAGAGTTATTGGGAGAGGAGCTTTCTTT.

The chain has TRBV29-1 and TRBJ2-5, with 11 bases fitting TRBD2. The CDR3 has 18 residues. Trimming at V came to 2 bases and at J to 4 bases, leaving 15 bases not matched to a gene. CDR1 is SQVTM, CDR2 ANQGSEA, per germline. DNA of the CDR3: TGCAGCGTTGAATTCCCGGGACTAGCGGAACCTCGGGGAGAGACCCAGTACTTC. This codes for CSVEFPGLAEPRGETQYF.

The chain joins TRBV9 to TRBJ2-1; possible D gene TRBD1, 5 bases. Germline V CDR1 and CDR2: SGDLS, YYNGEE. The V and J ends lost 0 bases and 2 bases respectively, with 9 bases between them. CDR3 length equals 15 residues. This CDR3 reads CASSVEAGPYNEQFF. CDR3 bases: TGTGCCAGCAGCGTAGAAGCAGGGCCCTACAATGAGCAGTTCTTC.

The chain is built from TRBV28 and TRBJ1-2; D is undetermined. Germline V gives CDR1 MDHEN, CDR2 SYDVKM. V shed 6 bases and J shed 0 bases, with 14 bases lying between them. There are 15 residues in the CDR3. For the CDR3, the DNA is TGTGCCAGCAGCCTCTTCGGAGGAGCTAACTATGGCTACACCTTC. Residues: CASSLFGGANYGYTF.

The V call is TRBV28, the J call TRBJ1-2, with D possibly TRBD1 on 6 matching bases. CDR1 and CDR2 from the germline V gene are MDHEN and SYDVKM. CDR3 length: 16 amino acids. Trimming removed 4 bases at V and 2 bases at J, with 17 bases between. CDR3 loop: CASSSSTGRENYGYTF. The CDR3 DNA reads TGTGCCAGCAGTTCCAGTACAGGGAGGGAGAACTATGGCTACACCTTC.

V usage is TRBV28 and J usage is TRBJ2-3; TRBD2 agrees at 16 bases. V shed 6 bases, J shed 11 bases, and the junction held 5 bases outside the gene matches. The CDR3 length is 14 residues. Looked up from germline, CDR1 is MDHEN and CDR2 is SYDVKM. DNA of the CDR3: TGTGCCAGCAGACCGGGACTAGCGGGAGGGGAGCAGTATTTT. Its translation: CASRPGLAGGEQYF.

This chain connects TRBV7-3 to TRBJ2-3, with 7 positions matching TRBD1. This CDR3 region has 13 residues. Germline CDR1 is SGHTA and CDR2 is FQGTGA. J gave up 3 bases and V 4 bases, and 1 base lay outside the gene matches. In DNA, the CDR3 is TGTGCCAGCAGCTCGACAGGGACAGATACGCAGTATTTT. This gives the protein CASSSTGTDTQYF.

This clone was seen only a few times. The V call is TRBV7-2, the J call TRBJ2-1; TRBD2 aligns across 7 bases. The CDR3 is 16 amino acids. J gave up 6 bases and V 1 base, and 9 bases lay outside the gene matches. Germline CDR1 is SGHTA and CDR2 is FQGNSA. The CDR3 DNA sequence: TGTGCCAGCAGCTTAGTCTCGGGGGAGGGCCCCAATGAGCAGTTCTTC. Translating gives CASSLVSGEGPNEQFF.

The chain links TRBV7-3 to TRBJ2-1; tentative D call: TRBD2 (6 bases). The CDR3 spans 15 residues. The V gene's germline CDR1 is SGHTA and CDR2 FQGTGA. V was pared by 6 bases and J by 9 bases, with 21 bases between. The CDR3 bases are TGTGCCAGCAGGAATACGGGAGCCTCTTGGGGTGAGCAGTTCTTC. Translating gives CASRNTGASWGEQFF.

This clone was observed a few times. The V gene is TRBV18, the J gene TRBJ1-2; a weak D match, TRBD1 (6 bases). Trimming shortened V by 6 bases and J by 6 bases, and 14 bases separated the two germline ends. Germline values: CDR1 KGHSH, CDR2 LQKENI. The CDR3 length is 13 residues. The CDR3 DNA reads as TGTGCCAGCTCCCAGACCCGGGACAATGGCTACACCTTC. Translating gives CASSQTRDNGYTF.

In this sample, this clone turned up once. The CDR3 spells CASSPSGGQGYGYTF. The CDR3, as DNA: TGTGCCAGCAGCCCATCTGGAGGACAGGGGTATGGCTACACCTTC. The genes are TRBV7-9 and TRBJ1-2, with 9 bases that match TRBD1. Germline V gene data show CDR1 as SEHNR and CDR2 as FQNEAQ (reference sequence). Unmatched junction bases numbered 9, after V lost 5 bases and J lost 5 bases. This CDR3 is 15 amino acids long.

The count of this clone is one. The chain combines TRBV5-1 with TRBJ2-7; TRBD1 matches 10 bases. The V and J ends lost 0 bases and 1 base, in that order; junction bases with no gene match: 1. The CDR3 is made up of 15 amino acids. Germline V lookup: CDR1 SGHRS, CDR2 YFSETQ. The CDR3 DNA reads TGCGCCAGCAGCTTGGGGACAGGGGGTTCCTACGAGCAGTACTTC. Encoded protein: CASSLGTGGSYEQYF.

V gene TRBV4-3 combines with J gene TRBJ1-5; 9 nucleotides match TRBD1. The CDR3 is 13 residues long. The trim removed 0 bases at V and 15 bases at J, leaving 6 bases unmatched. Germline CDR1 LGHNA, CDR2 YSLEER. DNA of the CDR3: TGCGCCAGCAGCCAAGATCCCGGGACAGGGCGGCATTTT. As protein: CASSQDPGTGRHF.

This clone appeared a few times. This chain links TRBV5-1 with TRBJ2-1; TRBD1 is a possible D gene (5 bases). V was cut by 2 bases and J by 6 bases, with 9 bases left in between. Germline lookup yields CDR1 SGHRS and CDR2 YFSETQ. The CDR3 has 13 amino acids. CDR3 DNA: TGCGCCAGCAGCTTCCAGGGAATCAATGAGCAGTTCTTC. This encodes CASSFQGINEQFF.

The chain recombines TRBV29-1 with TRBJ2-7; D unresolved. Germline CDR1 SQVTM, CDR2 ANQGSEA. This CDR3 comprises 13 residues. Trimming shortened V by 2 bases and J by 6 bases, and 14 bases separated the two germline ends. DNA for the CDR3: TGCAGCGTTGAATTATCGCCAGGCACCGAGCAGTACTTC. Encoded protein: CSVELSPGTEQYF.

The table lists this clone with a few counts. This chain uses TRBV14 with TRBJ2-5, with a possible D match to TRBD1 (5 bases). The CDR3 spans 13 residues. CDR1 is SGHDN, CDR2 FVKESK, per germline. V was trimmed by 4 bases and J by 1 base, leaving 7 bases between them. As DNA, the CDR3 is TGTGCCAGCAGCCGACAGCTCCAAGAGACCCAGTACTTC. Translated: CASSRQLQETQYF.

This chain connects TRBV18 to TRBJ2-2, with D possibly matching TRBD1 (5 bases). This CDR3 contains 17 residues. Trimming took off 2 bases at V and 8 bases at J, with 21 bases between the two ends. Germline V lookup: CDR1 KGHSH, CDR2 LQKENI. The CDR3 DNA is TGTGCCAGCTCACCAAAGATCAGGGTTACAGGAGCGGGGGAGCTGTTTTTT. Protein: CASSPKIRVTGAGELFF.

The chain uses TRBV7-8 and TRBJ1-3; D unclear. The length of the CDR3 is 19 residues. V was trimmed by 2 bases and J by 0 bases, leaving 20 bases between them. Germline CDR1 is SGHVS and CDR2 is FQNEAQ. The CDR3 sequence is CASSLKEGFLTISGNTIYF. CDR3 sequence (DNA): TGTGCCAGCAGCTTAAAGGAGGGTTTCCTTACAATCTCTGGAAACACCATATATTTT.

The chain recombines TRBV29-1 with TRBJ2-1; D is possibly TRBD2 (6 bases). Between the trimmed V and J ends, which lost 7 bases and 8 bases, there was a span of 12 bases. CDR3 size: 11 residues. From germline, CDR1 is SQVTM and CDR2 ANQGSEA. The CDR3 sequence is CSGLRRDEQFF. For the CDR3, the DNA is TGCAGCGGACTCCGGAGGGATGAGCAGTTCTTC.

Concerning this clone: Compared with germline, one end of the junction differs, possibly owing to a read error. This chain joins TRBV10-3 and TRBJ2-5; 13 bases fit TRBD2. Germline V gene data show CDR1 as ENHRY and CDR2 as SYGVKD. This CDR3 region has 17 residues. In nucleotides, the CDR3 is TGTGCCATCAGTCCCGGGACTAGCGGGGAGGTCCAAGGGACCCAGTACTTC. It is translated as CAISPGTSGEVQGTQYF.

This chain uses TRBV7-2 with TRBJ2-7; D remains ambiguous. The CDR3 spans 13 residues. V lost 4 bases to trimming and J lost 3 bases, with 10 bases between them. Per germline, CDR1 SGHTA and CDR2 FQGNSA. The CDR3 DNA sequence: TGTGCCAGCAGCTCGGATCCGGGCTACGAGCAGTACTTC. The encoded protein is CASSSDPGYEQYF.

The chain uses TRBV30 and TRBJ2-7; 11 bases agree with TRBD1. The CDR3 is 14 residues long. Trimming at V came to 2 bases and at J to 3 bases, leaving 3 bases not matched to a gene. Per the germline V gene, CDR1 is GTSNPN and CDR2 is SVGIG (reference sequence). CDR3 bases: TGTGCCTGGAGTCCGGGACAGGGGGACTACGAGCAGTACTTC. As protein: CAWSPGQGDYEQYF. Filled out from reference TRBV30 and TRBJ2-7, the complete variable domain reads SQTIHQWPATLVQPVGSPLSLECTVEGTSNPNLYWYRQAAGRGLQLLFYSVGIGQISSEVPQNLSASRPQDRQFILSSKKLLLSDSGFYLCAWSPGQGDYEQYFGPGTRLTVT.

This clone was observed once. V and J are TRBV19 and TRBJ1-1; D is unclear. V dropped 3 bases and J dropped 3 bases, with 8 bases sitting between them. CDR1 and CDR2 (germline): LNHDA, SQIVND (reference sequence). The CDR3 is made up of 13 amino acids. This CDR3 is CASSIIADTEAFF. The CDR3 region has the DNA TGTGCCAGTAGTATTATAGCAGACACTGAAGCTTTCTTT.

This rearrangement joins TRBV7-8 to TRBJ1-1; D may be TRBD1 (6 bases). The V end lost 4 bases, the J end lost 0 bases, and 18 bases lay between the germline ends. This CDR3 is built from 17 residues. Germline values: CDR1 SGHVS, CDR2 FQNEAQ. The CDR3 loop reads CASSSPRTVSMNTEAFF. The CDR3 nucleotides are TGTGCCAGCAGCTCCCCACGGACAGTATCCATGAACACTGAAGCTTTCTTT.

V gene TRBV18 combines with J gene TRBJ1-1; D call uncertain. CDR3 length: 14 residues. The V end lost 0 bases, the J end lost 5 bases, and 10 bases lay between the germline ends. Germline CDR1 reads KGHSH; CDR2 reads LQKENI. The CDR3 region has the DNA TGTGCCAGCTCACCACCGGCAGGTTGGACTGAAGCTTTCTTT. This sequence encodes CASSPPAGWTEAFF.